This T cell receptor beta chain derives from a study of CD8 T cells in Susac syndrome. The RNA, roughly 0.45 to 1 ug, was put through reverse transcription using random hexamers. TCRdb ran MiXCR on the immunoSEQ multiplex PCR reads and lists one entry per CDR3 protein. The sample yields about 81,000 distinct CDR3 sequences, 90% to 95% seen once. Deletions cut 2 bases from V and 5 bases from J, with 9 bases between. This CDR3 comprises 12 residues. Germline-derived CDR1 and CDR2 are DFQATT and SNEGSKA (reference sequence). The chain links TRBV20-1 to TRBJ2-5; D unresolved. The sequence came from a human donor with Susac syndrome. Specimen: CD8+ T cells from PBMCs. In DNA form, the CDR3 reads TGCAGTGCTAGAAGTAAAGGGGAGACCCAGTACTTC. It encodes CSARSKGETQYF.